These 24 T cell receptor beta chains share one sample of origin, sequenced in a study of cytotoxic CD8 clonotypes in ibrutinib-treated CLL. Sequenced by immunoSEQ multiplex PCR; TCRdb stores in-frame clones only, minus some. The sample has some 200,000 clones; approximately 68% are singletons. The material sequenced was PBMCs, taken after 24 months of ibrutinib treatment. The receptor source for this set is a human donor with chronic lymphocytic leukemia.

The V call is TRBV6-5, the J call TRBJ1-2; TRBD1 might be the D (5 bases). This CDR3 has 12 residues. Germline CDR1 and CDR2: MNHEY and SVGAGI. V was pared by 9 bases and J by 1 base, with 9 bases between. The DNA for the CDR3 is TGTGCCAGTAGCAGGGTTAACTATGGCTACACCTTC. Its translation is CASSRVNYGYTF.

The chain couples TRBV9 to TRBJ2-1; no reliable D call. Germline CDR1 is SGDLS and CDR2 is YYNGEE. Trimming pared 2 bases from V and 12 bases from J, leaving 12 bases between. The CDR3 is 12 amino acids. CDR3 nucleotide sequence: TGTGCCAGCAGCGTCCCGTTGGGATTGCAGTTCTTC. It specifies CASSVPLGLQFF.

The rearrangement joins TRBV7-9 to TRBJ2-7; 7 nucleotides align to TRBD1. In germline, CDR1 is SEHNR, CDR2 FQNEAQ (reference sequence). Germline trimming cut 5 bases from V and 3 bases from J; bases unmatched to any gene: 10. CDR3 length: 15 amino acids. The DNA of the CDR3 is TGTGCCAGCAGCAAGCCCCGACAGGGTTACTACGAGCAGTACTTC. Protein sequence: CASSKPRQGYYEQYF.

Concerning this clone: Other nucleotide sequences in the sample specify the same CDR3. This chain uses TRBV5-4 with TRBJ1-2; D unresolved. Trimming shortened V by 0 bases and J by 2 bases, and 5 bases separated the two germline ends. The CDR3 covers 13 residues. Germline V lookup: CDR1 SGHNT, CDR2 YYREEE (reference sequence). CDR3 sequence (DNA): TGTGCCAGCAGCTTGGTCGGGAACTATGGCTACACCTTC. Translated, it gives CASSLVGNYGYTF.

The DNA for the CDR3 is TGTGCCAGCAGCTCCCTGTTGGGTCAGCCCCAGCATTTT. Translated: CASSSLLGQPQHF. This chain joins TRBV7-6 and TRBJ1-5, with no clear D. The CDR3 runs to 13 residues. Germline V gene sequence: CDR1 SGHVS, CDR2 FNYEAQ. The V end lost 4 bases, the J end lost 6 bases, and 10 bases lay between the germline ends.

The chain links TRBV27 to TRBJ1-2; 8 bases are a match to TRBD1. V shed 7 bases and J 7 bases; nucleotides not matched to a gene: 8. The CDR3 loop spans 13 amino acids. The germline V gene has CDR1 MNHEY and CDR2 SMNVEV (reference sequence). The CDR3 sequence: CASTTGGAGGYTF. In DNA, the CDR3 is TGTGCCAGCACCACAGGGGGGGCCGGTGGCTACACCTTC.

The chain uses TRBV19 and TRBJ2-1; 14 nucleotides match TRBD2. CDR1 is LNHDA, CDR2 SQIVND, per germline (reference sequence). The CDR3 loop spans 16 amino acids. Trimming took 7 bases from V and 5 from J; bases not matched to a gene: 7. The DNA for the CDR3 is TGTGCCAGTATGGGACTAGCGGGAGTAGTTCACAATGAGCAGTTCTTC. Its protein product is CASMGLAGVVHNEQFF. Filled out from reference TRBV19 and TRBJ2-1, the complete variable domain reads DGGITQSPKYLFRKEGQNVTLSCEQNLNHDAMYWYRQDPGQGLRLIYYSQIVNDFQKGDIAEGYSVSREKKESFPLTVTSAQKNPTAFYLCASMGLAGVVHNEQFFGPGTRLTVL.

The sample holds one count of this clone. This chain joins TRBV6-1 and TRBJ1-2; D is possibly TRBD1 (6 bases). The CDR3 contains 15 residues. Germline CDR1 reads MNHNS; CDR2 reads SASEGT. Trimming took 2 bases from V and 0 from J, leaving 10 bases between them. For the CDR3, the DNA is TGTGCCAGCAGTGAAAGGGGGGGATCTAACTATGGCTACACCTTC. Its protein product is CASSERGGSNYGYTF.

The V and J genes are TRBV11-1 and TRBJ1-3; TRBD1 aligns across 9 bases. The trim removed 4 bases at V and 3 bases at J, leaving 4 bases unmatched. Germline-derived CDR1 and CDR2 are SGHAT and FQDESV (reference sequence). This CDR3 is built from 15 residues. This chain's CDR3 is CASSSGQGYGNTIYF. Here the CDR3 DNA reads TGTGCCAGCAGCTCGGGACAGGGCTATGGAAACACCATATATTTT.

This clone appeared a single time. V and J are TRBV14 and TRBJ2-1, with 9 bases lining up with TRBD1. This CDR3 region has 15 residues. Germline CDR1 and CDR2: SGHDN and FVKESK. V lost 6 bases and J lost 8; bases outside the gene matches: 11. CDR3 in amino acids: CASSLRTGALYEQFF. The CDR3 DNA is TGTGCCAGCAGTCTGCGGACAGGGGCTCTGTATGAGCAGTTCTTC.

V and J are TRBV19 and TRBJ2-2; a possible D gene is TRBD1 (7 bases). Looked up from germline, CDR1 is LNHDA and CDR2 is SQIVND (reference sequence). Trimming cost V 5 bases and J 5 bases, with 12 bases left between them. CDR3 length: 14 amino acids. The chain's CDR3 is CASSLAGGTGELFF. In DNA form, the CDR3 reads TGTGCCAGTAGTCTGGCAGGGGGGACCGGGGAGCTGTTTTTT.

The chain couples TRBV4-3 to TRBJ1-2, with 7 bases lining up with TRBD1. This CDR3 region has 12 residues. Germline V gene lookup returns CDR1 LGHNA and CDR2 YSLEER. V trimming: 3 bases; J trimming: 7 bases; junction bases outside the gene matches: 2. The CDR3 region has the DNA TGCGCCAGCAGCCAGAGACAGGGTGGCTACACCTTC. The encoded protein is CASSQRQGGYTF.

The genes are TRBV30 and TRBJ2-7; tentatively, D is TRBD1 (5 bases). Per germline, CDR1 GTSNPN and CDR2 SVGIG (reference sequence). CDR3 size: 13 residues. V was shortened by 4 bases and J by 2 bases, with 12 bases between the two germline ends. The CDR3, as DNA: TGTGCCTGGACGGCAGGGCCGACCTACGAGCAGTACTTC. The encoded protein is CAWTAGPTYEQYF.

This clone was seen only a few times. The chain combines TRBV2 with TRBJ1-2; D unresolved. This CDR3 has 13 residues. Germline loops: CDR1 SNHLY, CDR2 FYNNEI. Trimming took 4 bases from V and 3 from J, leaving 9 bases between them. The CDR3 DNA reads as TGTGCCAGCAGTGTAGGCAGCTACTATGGCTACACCTTC. It yields the protein CASSVGSYYGYTF.

The V and J genes are TRBV4-2 and TRBJ1-5, with a tentative D call TRBD1 (6 bases). Per germline, CDR1 LGHNA and CDR2 YNFKEQ. V lost 1 base and J 7 bases, leaving 14 bases between the germline ends. This CDR3 has 15 residues. The CDR3 DNA reads as TGTGCCAGCAGCCAAGCTAGCAGGGGATCGCAGCCCCAGCATTTT. It codes for CASSQASRGSQPQHF.

The rearrangement uses TRBV25-1 and TRBJ2-3, with TRBD1 identical over 10 bases. The CDR3 spans 15 residues. The J segment lost 5 bases and the V segment lost 2 bases, leaving 4 bases of the junction unmatched. Germline V lookup: CDR1 MGHDK, CDR2 SYGVNS. Here the CDR3 reads CASSERDRGVDTQYF. CDR3 sequence (DNA): TGTGCCAGCAGTGAACGGGACAGGGGTGTAGATACGCAGTATTTT.

CDR3 in amino acids: CASSEGLASPYEQYF. CDR3 nucleotides: TGTGCCAGCAGTGAAGGGCTAGCGTCCCCCTACGAGCAGTACTTC. The chain employs TRBV6-1 and TRBJ2-7, with TRBD2 as a possible D gene (6 bases). V was cut by 1 base and J by 2 bases, with 12 bases left in between. Germline CDR1 and CDR2: MNHNS and SASEGT. The length of the CDR3 is 15 residues.

The chain couples TRBV6-1 to TRBJ1-5; D gene unclear. Germline CDR1 and CDR2: MNHNS and SASEGT. V lost 5 bases, J lost 5 bases, and 10 bases lay in between. The CDR3 length is 13 residues. The CDR3 coding sequence is TGTGCCAGCAGTCACTTTAGGGATCAGCCCCAGCATTTT. Protein product: CASSHFRDQPQHF.

The chain has TRBV6-6 and TRBJ2-7, with 12 bases lining up with TRBD1. Germline lookup yields CDR1 MNHNY and CDR2 SVGAGI (reference sequence). This CDR3 spans 14 amino acids. J gave up 7 bases and V 2 bases, and 3 bases lay outside the gene matches. The chain's CDR3 is CASSYGTGGEEQYF. The DNA for the CDR3 is TGTGCCAGCAGTTACGGGACAGGGGGCGAGGAGCAGTACTTC.

A few counts support this clone. The chain employs TRBV7-3 and TRBJ1-2; TRBD1 matches 8 bases. This CDR3 spans 13 amino acids. Trimming took 3 bases from V and 8 from J; bases not matched to a gene: 5. CDR1 is SGHTA and CDR2 is FQGTGA in the germline V gene. CDR3 sequence reads: CASSFGQGGGYTF. The DNA of the CDR3 is TGTGCCAGCAGCTTTGGACAGGGTGGAGGCTACACCTTC.

This clone has a handful of counts. This sequence joins TRBV15 and TRBJ1-5, with D unclear. The CDR3 sequence is 15 residues long. V shed 1 base and J shed 7 bases, with 14 bases lying between them. Germline CDR1 is LNHNV and CDR2 is YYDKDF (reference sequence). The CDR3 reads CATSRVGVTGQPQHF. Here the CDR3 DNA reads TGTGCCACCAGCAGAGTTGGGGTTACTGGGCAGCCCCAGCATTTT.

V and J are TRBV5-1 and TRBJ1-1; D not resolved. V was clipped by 0 bases and J by 4 bases, with 7 bases between them. This CDR3 is built from 13 residues. CDR1 is SGHRS and CDR2 is YFSETQ in the germline V gene. The CDR3 loop is CASSLDVLTEAFF. The CDR3 DNA reads TGCGCCAGCAGCTTGGACGTGCTCACTGAAGCTTTCTTT. Complete variable domain (other parts from reference TRBV5-1 and TRBJ1-1): KAGVTQTPRYLIKTRGQQVTLSCSPISGHRSVSWYQQTPGQGLQFLFEYFSETQRNKGNFPGRFSGRQFSNSRSEMNVSTLELGDSALYLCASSLDVLTEAFFGQGTRLTVV.

The V and J genes are TRBV5-4 and TRBJ2-5; either TRBD1 or TRBD2 may supply D (5 bases each). CDR3 size: 15 residues. Germline CDR1 and CDR2: SGHNT and YYREEE (reference sequence). V shed 0 bases and J shed 1 base, with 10 bases lying between them. The CDR3 here is CASSLAVGTQETQYF. The CDR3, as DNA: TGTGCCAGCAGCTTGGCCGTGGGGACCCAAGAGACCCAGTACTTC. The variable domain in full, completed from reference TRBV5-4 and TRBJ2-5, reads ETGVTQSPTHLIKTRGQQVTLRCSSQSGHNTVSWYQQALGQGPQFIFQYYREEENGRGNFPPRFSGLQFPNYSSELNVNALELDDSALYLCASSLAVGTQETQYFGPGTRLLVL.

Concerning this clone itself: Other DNA sequences within the sample encode an identical CDR3. Here the CDR3 DNA reads TGTGCCAGCAGCTTAGGCTCCTACGAGCAGTACTTC. Translating gives CASSLGSYEQYF. This rearrangement joins TRBV7-9 to TRBJ2-7; D is ambiguous. The V gene lost 1 base and the J gene lost 0 bases, with 1 base spanning the gap. This CDR3 is built from 12 residues. Germline V lookup: CDR1 SEHNR, CDR2 FQNEAQ (reference sequence).